This entry concerns a single T cell receptor beta chain. TCRdb recomputed calls from the RT-PCR reads with MiXCR, one row per CDR3 protein. The sample lists approximately 140,000 distinct CDR3 sequences, about 40% occurring once. The entry originates in a study of patients and donors after allogeneic stem cell transplantation. Germline trimming cut 4 bases from V and 4 bases from J; bases unmatched to any gene: 6. Germline lookup yields CDR1 KGHDR and CDR2 SFDVKD. The length of the CDR3 is 15 residues. Sample: blood, either unsorted or a sorted T cell fraction (not recorded which). The receptor comes from a human donor who was either an allogeneic HSCT recipient or a stem cell or donor lymphocyte infusion donor (not recorded which). It is not recorded whose cells these are; they may come from a transplant donor. The chain is built from TRBV24-1 and TRBJ1-2; TRBD1 agrees at 9 bases. CDR3 sequence: CATSDRTGASYGYTF. DNA for the CDR3: TGTGCCACCAGTGACCGGACAGGGGCCTCCTATGGCTACACCTTC.